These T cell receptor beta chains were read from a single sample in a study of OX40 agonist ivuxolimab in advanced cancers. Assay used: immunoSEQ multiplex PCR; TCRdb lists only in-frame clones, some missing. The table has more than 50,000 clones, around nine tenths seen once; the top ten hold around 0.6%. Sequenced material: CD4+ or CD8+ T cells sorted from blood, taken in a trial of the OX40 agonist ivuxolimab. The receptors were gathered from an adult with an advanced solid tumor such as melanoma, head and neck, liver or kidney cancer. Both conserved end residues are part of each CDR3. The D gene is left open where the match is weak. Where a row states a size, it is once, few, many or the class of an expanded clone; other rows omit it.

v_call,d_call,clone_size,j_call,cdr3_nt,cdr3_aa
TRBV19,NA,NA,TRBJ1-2,TGTGCCAGTAGGACCCGAGGTTCTGGCTACACCTTC,CASRTRGSGYTF
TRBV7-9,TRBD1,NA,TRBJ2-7,TGTGCCAGCAGCTCCGGGACAGGTAACTACGAGCAGTACTTC,CASSSGTGNYEQYF
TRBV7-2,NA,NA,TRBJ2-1,TGTGCCAGCAGCTTAGAGGTATCGAATGAGCAGTTCTTC,CASSLEVSNEQFF
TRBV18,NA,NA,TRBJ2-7,TGTGCCAGCAAAACTTCTCAGGGAAGCGACGAGCAGTACTTC,CASKTSQGSDEQYF
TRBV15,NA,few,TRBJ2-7,TGTGCCACCCATAACCCCGACGGATACTCCTACGAGCAGTACTTC,CATHNPDGYSYEQYF
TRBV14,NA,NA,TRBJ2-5,TGTGCCAGCAGCCAGCTGACAGATTACCAAGAGACCCAGTACTTC,CASSQLTDYQETQYF
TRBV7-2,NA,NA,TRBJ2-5,TGTGCCAGCAGCCAGACTATCCAAGAGACCCAGTACTTC,CASSQTIQETQYF
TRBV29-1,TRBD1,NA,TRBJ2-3,TGCAGCGTTGACGTGGGTAGGGGGCCCGGAGATACGCAGTATTTT,CSVDVGRGPGDTQYF
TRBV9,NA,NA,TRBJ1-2,TGTGCCAGCAGCGTAGGGCAGGGCGGGTATGGATATGGCTACACCTTC,CASSVGQGGYGYGYTF
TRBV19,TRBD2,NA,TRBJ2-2,TGTGCCAGTAAAGACCGGGGGGGGAACACCGGGGAGCTGTTTTTT,CASKDRGGNTGELFF
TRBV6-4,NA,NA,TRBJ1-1,TGTGCCAGCACTCTCCGGTATGGGGATACTGAAGCTTTCTTT,CASTLRYGDTEAFF
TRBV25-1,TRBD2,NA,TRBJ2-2,TGTGCCAGCAGTGGAGGACTAGGGGCTGGGGAGCTGTTTTTT,CASSGGLGAGELFF
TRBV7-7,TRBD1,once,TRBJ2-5,TGTGCCAGCAGCCAGAACAGGGGTTCCCAAGAGACCCAGTACTTC,CASSQNRGSQETQYF
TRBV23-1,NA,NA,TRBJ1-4,TGCGCCAGCAGTCAATCGTTGGGGGATTTTAATGAAAAACTGTTTTTT,CASSQSLGDFNEKLFF
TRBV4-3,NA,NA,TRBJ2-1,TGCGCCAGCAGCCACGGGGTGTTACAGTCCAATGAGCAGTTCTTC,CASSHGVLQSNEQFF
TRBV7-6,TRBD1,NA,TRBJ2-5,TGTGCCAGCAGCCCAGCAGGGACAGGCCAAGAGACCCAGTACTTC,CASSPAGTGQETQYF
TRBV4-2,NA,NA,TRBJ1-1,TGTGCCAGCAGCCAAGATGGACAGCCGAACACTGAAGCTTTCTTT,CASSQDGQPNTEAFF
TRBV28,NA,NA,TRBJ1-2,TGTGCCAGCAGTTTAACCCGCGGCGGCTACACCTTC,CASSLTRGGYTF
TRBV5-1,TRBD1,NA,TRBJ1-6,TGCGCCAGCAGCCCGGGACAGGGGGGCTCACCCCTCCACTTT,CASSPGQGGSPLHF
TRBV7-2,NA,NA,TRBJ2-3,TGTGCCAGCAGCCCTACGTCGGCCCGCACAGATACGCAGTATTTT,CASSPTSARTDTQYF
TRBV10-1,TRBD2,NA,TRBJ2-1,TGCGCCAGCAGTGATCCGGGGGGTCCCTTCAATGAGCAGTTCTTC,CASSDPGGPFNEQFF
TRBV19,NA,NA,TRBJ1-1,TGTGCCAGTAGTCCGAGCGGGCGCGGCGGGCGCACTGAAGCTTTCTTT,CASSPSGRGGRTEAFF
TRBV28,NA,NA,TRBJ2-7,TGTGCCAGCAGTTTAAGACTACCCTACGAGCAGTACTTC,CASSLRLPYEQYF
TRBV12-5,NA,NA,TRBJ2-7,TGTGCTAGTGGTTTGACTCCTGGGCCCCACAGGGTCGAGCAGTACTTC,CASGLTPGPHRVEQYF
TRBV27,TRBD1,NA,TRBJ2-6,TGTGCCAGCAGTTTATTGTCCGACAGGGCTGGGGCCAACGTCCTGACTTTC,CASSLLSDRAGANVLTF
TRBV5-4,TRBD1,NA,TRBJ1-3,TGTGCCAGCAGCCCACAGGGGACTGGAAACACCATATATTTT,CASSPQGTGNTIYF
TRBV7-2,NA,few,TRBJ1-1,TGTGCCAGCAGCATCCAAGACACTGAAGCTTTCTTT,CASSIQDTEAFF